Listed below are T cell receptor beta chains from one sample, sequenced in a study of shared clonotypes between healthy human individuals. Sequencing was performed with immunoSEQ multiplex PCR; in TCRdb, only in-frame clones are kept and a portion is missing. This sample has 2 million to 2.5 million clones; approximately 94% occur once, and the top ten carry 0.13%. What was sequenced was naive CD4+ T cells sorted from blood. The receptors here all came from a man aged 18-30 years in good health. Each CDR3 is given with its conserved first and last residue. Fields, in order: J gene, clone size, V gene, D gene, CDR3 protein, CDR3 DNA. A D gene is named only where the DNA matches it firmly. Rows may omit the clone size; those that give it use once, few, many or a size class.

TRBJ2-7 - TRBV7-6 - CASSRGRPYEQYF TGTGCCAGCAGCCGGGGGCGCCCCTACGAGCAGTACTTC
TRBJ2-5 - TRBV5-8 - CASIREHQETQYF TGTGCCAGCATCAGAGAGCACCAAGAGACCCAGTACTTC
TRBJ2-3 once TRBV5-4 - CASSVPGQGTDTQYF TGTGCCAGCAGCGTCCCGGGACAAGGTACAGATACGCAGTATTTT
TRBJ2-1 - TRBV6-5 - CASRSNRDFPSFF TGTGCCAGCAGGTCCAACCGGGACTTTCCATCATTCTTC
TRBJ2-3 - TRBV7-2 - CASSFDRADTQYF TGTGCCAGCAGCTTCGACCGCGCAGATACGCAGTATTTT
TRBJ2-1 once TRBV6-5 TRBD2 CASSSPAGGVNEQFF TGTGCCAGCAGTAGCCCAGCGGGAGGGGTCAATGAGCAGTTCTTC
TRBJ2-2 - TRBV6-6 - CASSLDSLGELFF TGTGCCAGCAGCTTGGACAGCCTCGGGGAGCTGTTTTTT
TRBJ1-1 - TRBV5-5 TRBD1 CASSLQGANTEAFF TGTGCCAGCAGCTTGCAGGGGGCGAACACTGAAGCTTTCTTT
TRBJ1-5 - TRBV6-5 - CASSLQGSQPQHF TGTGCCAGCAGTCTACAGGGATCTCAGCCCCAGCATTTT
TRBJ1-6 once TRBV30 TRBD1 CALDRGSYNSPLHF TGTGCCCTGGACAGGGGGTCCTATAATTCACCCCTCCACTTT
TRBJ1-1 - TRBV29-1 TRBD1 CSAGTGGFITEAFF TGCAGCGCTGGGACAGGGGGCTTTATTACTGAAGCTTTCTTT
TRBJ2-7 - TRBV5-4 TRBD2 CASSLASGRYEQYF TGTGCCAGCAGCTTGGCTAGCGGGAGATACGAGCAGTACTTC
TRBJ2-3 - TRBV30 - CAWSVLGRGNTDTQYF TGTGCCTGGAGTGTACTTGGTCGCGGAAACACAGATACGCAGTATTTT
TRBJ1-1 - TRBV4-3 TRBD1 CASSQEPRGKEAFF TGCGCCAGCAGCCAAGAGCCCAGGGGGAAGGAAGCTTTCTTT
TRBJ2-3 - TRBV7-9 TRBD2 CASSLGLAGSTDTQYF TGTGCCAGCAGCTTGGGACTAGCGGGATCCACAGATACGCAGTATTTT
TRBJ2-1 - TRBV18 - CASSPILGSYNEQFF TGTGCCAGCTCACCAATACTGGGCTCCTACAATGAGCAGTTCTTC
TRBJ1-1 - TRBV30 - CAWRWLPMNTEAFF TGTGCCTGGAGGTGGTTACCCATGAACACTGAAGCTTTCTTT
TRBJ2-5 - TRBV30 - CAWREASYPGGETRYF TGTGCCTGGAGGGAAGCTTCCTACCCGGGTGGAGAGACCCGGTACTTC
TRBJ2-7 - TRBV5-1 TRBD1 CASSIDRVPLYEQYF TGCGCCAGCAGCATTGACAGGGTCCCGCTCTACGAGCAGTACTTC
TRBJ2-7 - TRBV7-9 TRBD1 CASRSTGSSYEQYF TGTGCCAGCAGGTCGACAGGGAGCTCCTACGAGCAGTACTTC
TRBJ1-2 - TRBV6-5 TRBD1 CASKNEGAYGYTF TGTGCCAGCAAAAACGAGGGGGCATATGGCTACACCTTC
TRBJ1-5 - TRBV27 - CASKPLDLGSNQPQHF TGTGCCAGCAAACCCCTGGATTTAGGGAGCAATCAGCCCCAGCATTTT
TRBJ2-7 - TRBV27 - CASSQQPDSVGEQYF TGTGCCAGCAGTCAACAGCCTGACTCCGTGGGTGAGCAGTACTTC
TRBJ1-6 - TRBV19 - CASSRGLEVYNSPLHF TGTGCCAGTAGTAGGGGCCTTGAGGTCTATAATTCACCCCTCCACTTT
TRBJ2-2 once TRBV5-1 - CASRRPNTGELFF TGCGCCAGCAGACGACCCAACACCGGGGAGCTGTTTTTT
TRBJ2-3 - TRBV7-2 - CASSLAGARSGPDTQYF TGTGCCAGCAGCTTAGCCGGAGCGAGGTCTGGCCCAGATACGCAGTATTTT
TRBJ2-7 - TRBV2 TRBD2 CASSDSLRGGYEQYF TGTGCCAGCAGTGACTCTCTGCGGGGGGGCTACGAGCAGTACTTC
TRBJ2-7 - TRBV18 - CASSPLGGGLNEQYF TGTGCCAGCTCACCTCTAGGAGGGGGTCTAAACGAGCAGTACTTC
TRBJ2-4 - TRBV19 TRBD1 CASSMDAGGINIQYF TGTGCCAGTAGTATGGACGCAGGGGGCATAAACATTCAGTACTTC
TRBJ2-5 - TRBV7-9 - CASSLGLRDRSQETQYF TGTGCCAGCAGCTTAGGGCTTAGGGACCGAAGCCAAGAGACCCAGTACTTC
TRBJ1-4 - TRBV6-1 - CASENREGDEKLFF TGTGCCAGCGAGAACAGGGAGGGGGATGAAAAACTGTTTTTT
TRBJ1-2 - TRBV12-5 TRBD1 CASGSITAPGQSYGYTF TGTGCTAGTGGTTCGATAACCGCCCCGGGACAGAGCTATGGCTACACCTTC
TRBJ2-1 - TRBV5-1 - CASSFASDSYNEQFF TGCGCCAGCAGCTTCGCCTCTGACTCCTACAATGAGCAGTTCTTC
TRBJ1-2 - TRBV28 - CASSGALDYGYTF TGTGCCAGTTCGGGGGCGTTGGACTATGGCTACACCTTC
TRBJ2-7 - TRBV29-1 - CSVRRDSNYEQYF TGCAGCGTTCGCCGGGACTCAAACTACGAGCAGTACTTC
TRBJ1-1 - TRBV11-3 TRBD1 CASSLGTGRDTEAFF TGTGCCAGCAGCTTAGGGACAGGGAGGGACACTGAAGCTTTCTTT
TRBJ1-1 - TRBV30 - CAWSPQAASRAFF TGTGCCTGGAGCCCCCAAGCGGCTTCGCGAGCTTTCTTT
TRBJ2-3 - TRBV5-1 TRBD1 CASSFLPTGTYTQYF TGCGCCAGCAGCTTTCTGCCGACAGGGACCTATACGCAGTATTTT
TRBJ2-2 - TRBV6-5 - CASSFFPGELFF TGTGCCAGCAGTTTTTTCCCCGGGGAGCTGTTTTTT
TRBJ1-5 - TRBV6-6 - CASSYRAGNQPQHF TGTGCCAGCAGTTACCGCGCAGGCAATCAGCCCCAGCATTTT
TRBJ2-2 few TRBV5-1 - CASSFRRDTGELFF TGCGCCAGCAGCTTCCGACGGGACACCGGGGAGCTGTTTTTT
TRBJ1-1 - TRBV5-6 TRBD1 CASSLVGQGGTEAFF TGTGCCAGCAGCTTGGTTGGACAGGGAGGCACTGAAGCTTTCTTT
TRBJ2-3 - TRBV6-6 - CASRQESTDTQYF TGTGCCAGTAGACAGGAGTCCACAGATACGCAGTATTTT
TRBJ2-6 - TRBV9 - CASIRPGANVLTF TGTGCCAGCATCAGACCTGGGGCCAACGTCCTGACTTTC
TRBJ2-5 - TRBV11-1 - CASSLGRGGETQYF TGTGCCAGCAGCTTAGGCAGGGGAGGAGAGACCCAGTACTTC
TRBJ1-2 - TRBV11-2 - CASSISGRKREGYTF TGTGCCAGCAGCATATCGGGACGGAAACGGGAAGGCTACACCTTC
TRBJ1-3 - TRBV7-9 - CASSLAGTSGNTIYF TGTGCCAGCAGCTTAGCGGGAACCTCTGGAAACACCATATATTTT
TRBJ2-1 - TRBV5-6 - CASRTGFRNEQFF TGTGCCAGCAGAACAGGGTTTAGAAATGAGCAGTTCTTC
TRBJ2-5 - TRBV28 - CASSSPGNQETQYF TGTGCCAGCAGTTCGCCGGGAAACCAAGAGACCCAGTACTTC
TRBJ2-4 - TRBV30 - CAWKDSSAKNIQYF TGTGCCTGGAAAGATTCGAGCGCCAAAAACATTCAGTACTTC
TRBJ1-6 few TRBV27 - CASSLIPPGRASSPLHF TGTGCCAGCAGTTTGATTCCCCCGGGCAGGGCTAGTTCACCCCTCCACTTT
TRBJ1-6 - TRBV10-3 - CAISEGTSYNSPLHF TGTGCCATCAGTGAGGGAACCTCCTATAATTCACCCCTCCACTTT
TRBJ2-7 once TRBV7-6 - CASSWDSSIPGEQYF TGTGCCAGCAGCTGGGATTCTAGTATCCCGGGCGAGCAGTACTTC